Below, 12 T cell receptor beta chains from the same sample are listed, as sequenced in a study of blood T cell repertoires in COVID-19 (TCRdb year 2020). Libraries were constructed by the immunoSEQ multiplex PCR assay. The clones in this table, taken by TCRdb from immuneACCESS, are in-frame only. Not every clone is retained; where verified, under half of the shortfall comes from an unresolved V gene, and the cause of the rest is unknown. The sample table holds 380,000 or so clones, of which 89% were seen once. Together, the top ten hold 0.95% to 1.5% of the sample. Sequencing was carried out using peripheral blood. The receptors come from a man aged 35-49 years with acute or convalescent COVID-19.

The chain has TRBV29-1 and TRBJ1-2, with D possibly matching TRBD1 (5 bases). The ends were cut back, 6 bases at V and 4 bases at J, with 18 bases in the middle. CDR1 and CDR2 (germline): SQVTM, ANQGSEA. This CDR3 is 14 amino acids long. CDR3 bases: TGCAGCGTCGCCCCGGGGGGAGAGGGCTATGGCTACACCTTC. It translates to CSVAPGGEGYGYTF.

The rearrangement links TRBV15 to TRBJ1-4; D unclear. V was pared by 0 bases and J by 5 bases, with 4 bases between. Per the germline V gene, CDR1 is LNHNV and CDR2 is YYDKDF (reference sequence). CDR3 length equals 13 residues. The DNA for the CDR3 is TGTGCCACCAGCAGAGACAGGAATGAAAAACTGTTTTTT. The encoded protein is CATSRDRNEKLFF.

The chain couples TRBV7-9 to TRBJ1-1, with D uncertain. Germline assignment: CDR1 SEHNR and CDR2 FQNEAQ (reference sequence). V lost 2 bases and J 6 bases, leaving 7 bases between the germline ends. The CDR3 consists of 12 residues. The DNA for the CDR3 is TGTGCCAGCAGCTTAACCGCAGCTGAAGCTTTCTTT. It codes for CASSLTAAEAFF.

The gene calls are TRBV4-2 and TRBJ1-5, with D possibly being TRBD1 (6 bases). Trimming removed 3 bases at V and 5 bases at J, with 17 bases between. CDR1 is LGHNA, CDR2 YNFKEQ, per germline. The CDR3 has 16 amino acids. DNA of the CDR3: TGTGCCAGCAGCCATGCGGCCCACGACAGGTATCAGCCCCAGCATTTT. This translates into CASSHAAHDRYQPQHF.

The chain carries TRBV7-3 and TRBJ1-1; D possibly corresponds to TRBD1 (5 bases). The germline V gene encodes CDR1 SGHTA and CDR2 FQGTGA. The CDR3 runs 15 residues. V shed 1 base and J shed 8 bases, with 17 bases lying between them. The CDR3 here is CASSLNAGGDPEAFF. DNA of the CDR3: TGTGCCAGCAGCTTAAACGCTGGGGGGGACCCCGAAGCTTTCTTT. The complete variable domain, with remaining parts taken from reference TRBV7-3 and TRBJ1-1, reads GAGVSQTPSNKVTEKGKYVELRCDPISGHTALYWYRQSLGQGPEFLIYFQGTGAADDSGLPNDRFFAVRPEGSVSTLKIQRTERGDSAVYLCASSLNAGGDPEAFFGQGTRLTVV.

This clone was counted a few times. The chain joins TRBV7-6 to TRBJ1-4, with 7 bases fitting TRBD1. This CDR3 is built from 16 residues. Per the germline V gene, CDR1 is SGHVS and CDR2 is FNYEAQ. Trimming took 5 bases from V and 8 from J; bases not matched to a gene: 14. The CDR3 reads CASSVNRAGGGEKLFF. The CDR3 region has the DNA TGTGCCAGCAGCGTCAACCGGGCCGGAGGGGGCGAAAAACTGTTTTTT. Filled out from reference TRBV7-6 and TRBJ1-4, the complete variable domain reads GAGVSQSPRYKVTKRGQDVALRCDPISGHVSLYWYRQALGQGPEFLTYFNYEAQQDKSGLPNDRFSAERPEGSISTLTIQRTEQRDSAMYRCASSVNRAGGGEKLFFGSGTQLSVL.

This chain joins TRBV14 and TRBJ2-7; a possible D gene is TRBD1 (6 bases). Germline loops: CDR1 SGHDN, CDR2 FVKESK. The CDR3 has 13 residues. Between the trimmed V and J ends, which lost 4 bases and 4 bases, there was a span of 11 bases. The CDR3 coding sequence is TGTGCCAGCAGCCGCTCCGGGACATACGAGCAGTACTTC. Amino acids: CASSRSGTYEQYF.

The rearrangement joins TRBV11-1 to TRBJ1-6, with D perhaps TRBD1 (5 bases). This CDR3 comprises 13 residues. V was clipped by 5 bases and J by 3 bases, with 5 bases between them. The germline gives CDR1 SGHAT, CDR2 FQDESV (reference sequence). The CDR3 sequence: CASSDSYNSPLHF. The CDR3, as DNA: TGTGCCAGCAGCGACAGCTATAATTCACCCCTCCACTTT. Using reference TRBV11-1 and TRBJ1-6 for the parts outside the CDR3, the full variable domain is EAEVAQSPRYKITEKSQAVAFWCDPISGHATLYWYRQILGQGPELLVQFQDESVVDDSQLPKDRFSAERLKGVDSTLKIQPAELGDSAMYLCASSDSYNSPLHFGNGTRLTVT.

The genes are TRBV5-4 and TRBJ2-7, with 8 bases that match TRBD2. This CDR3 is built from 19 residues. The V and J ends lost 4 bases and 6 bases, in that order; junction bases with no gene match: 24. Germline CDR1 reads SGHNT; CDR2 reads YYREEE (reference sequence). CDR3 residues: CASSHKTNLAGGLSREQYF. Written as DNA, the CDR3 is TGTGCCAGCAGCCACAAAACGAATCTGGCGGGAGGATTGTCTCGCGAGCAGTACTTC.

The chain combines TRBV19 with TRBJ1-3; D uncertain. Trimming stripped 3 bases from V and 0 bases from J, with 6 bases between. CDR1 is LNHDA and CDR2 is SQIVND in the germline V gene (reference sequence). The CDR3 is 14 residues long. The CDR3 region is CASSIYLSGNTIYF. Written as DNA, the CDR3 is TGTGCCAGTAGTATCTATCTCTCTGGAAACACCATATATTTT.

This clone has just a few counts. The chain combines TRBV19 with TRBJ1-5; tentatively, D is TRBD1 (6 bases). CDR1 and CDR2 from the germline V gene are LNHDA and SQIVND (reference sequence). Trimming took off 5 bases at V and 4 bases at J, with 9 bases between the two ends. The CDR3 sequence is 13 residues long. The CDR3 is CASSYRDNQPQHF. The CDR3 DNA is TGTGCCAGTAGTTACAGGGATAATCAGCCCCAGCATTTT.

The V and J genes are TRBV10-3 and TRBJ2-7; 9 nucleotides match TRBD1. With 2 bases clipped from V and 9 bases from J, the junction kept 14 bases outside the gene matches. The V gene's germline CDR1 is ENHRY and CDR2 SYGVKD. The CDR3 is made up of 16 amino acids. DNA for the CDR3: TGTGCCATCAGTGAGCGTCCACCGGGACAGGGTAAGGTGCAGTACTTC. Translated: CAISERPPGQGKVQYF.